This passage covers 3 T cell receptor beta chains from one sample sequenced in a study of blood T cell repertoires in COVID-19. Libraries were prepared by immunoSEQ multiplex PCR; TCRdb keeps only in-frame clonotypes and omits some of them. The table lists approximately 290,000 clones, approximately 92% of them singletons, with more than 0.95% in the top ten. The specimen sequenced was PBMCs or T cells enriched from blood (not recorded which). These receptors originate from a woman aged 25 to 39 who had recovered from COVID-19.

The rearrangement joins TRBV28 to TRBJ2-5; possible D gene TRBD1, 7 bases. The CDR3 runs 13 residues. Trimming left V 5 bases short and J 5 bases short, with 12 bases between. Per germline, CDR1 MDHEN and CDR2 SYDVKM. The CDR3 sequence is CASSTGEVETQYF. CDR3 sequence (DNA): TGTGCCAGCAGTACAGGGGAGGTCGAGACCCAGTACTTC.

V and J are TRBV13 and TRBJ1-4; D ambiguous. Germline CDR1 and CDR2: PRHDT and FYEKMQ (reference sequence). The V gene lost 5 bases and the J gene lost 0 bases, with 7 bases spanning the gap. This CDR3 is 14 amino acids long. CDR3 loop: CASSQHPTNEKLFF. As DNA, the CDR3 is TGTGCCAGCAGCCAACACCCAACTAATGAAAAACTGTTTTTT.

The J gene is TRBJ1-6, the V gene TRBV5-4; D may be TRBD1 (5 bases). The CDR3 is 14 residues long. With 4 bases removed from V and 10 bases from J, the gap between germline ends came to 15 bases. Germline-derived CDR1 and CDR2 are SGHNT and YYREEE (reference sequence). The CDR3 region is CASSPGGLGSPLHF. The CDR3, as DNA: TGTGCCAGCAGCCCGGGGGGGTTAGGATCACCCCTCCACTTT.